This T cell receptor beta chain was found in a study of CD8+ T cells in alopecia areata. About the research overall: Tofacitinib administration to treated patients was oral, at 5 to 10 mg twice daily. Disease severity was quantified as SALT score of affected scalp area. Study results and limitations: There was only one nonresponder, so it was unclear how baseline CD8+ expansion relates to response.

As concerns this clone: The antigen is not known.

V gave up 3 bases and J gave up 2 bases, with 11 bases separating them. The CDR3 runs to 14 residues. Germline V gene sequence: CDR1 SGDLS, CDR2 YYNGEE. Documented treatment: oral pan-JAK inhibitor, 5-10 mg twice daily. Sorted populations comprised CD4+ and CD8+ T cells obtained from PBMCs. Extracted from the samples, RNA was reverse transcribed into cDNA to serve as the sequencing template. Data came from immunoSEQ multiplex PCR; TCRdb stores just in-frame clones and leaves some out. This sample has 130,000 or so clones; 85% to 90% occur once, and the top ten carry 13%. The material sequenced was CD8+ T cells sorted from blood, taken at week 4, from a patient treated with tofacitinib. V is TRBV9 and J is TRBJ2-5, with a tentative D call TRBD1 (5 bases). This sequence was found in a human donor with alopecia areata. The CDR3 bases are TGTGCCAGCAGCGGGTCAGGGCCGCAAGAGACCCAGTACTTC. It yields the protein CASSGSGPQETQYF.